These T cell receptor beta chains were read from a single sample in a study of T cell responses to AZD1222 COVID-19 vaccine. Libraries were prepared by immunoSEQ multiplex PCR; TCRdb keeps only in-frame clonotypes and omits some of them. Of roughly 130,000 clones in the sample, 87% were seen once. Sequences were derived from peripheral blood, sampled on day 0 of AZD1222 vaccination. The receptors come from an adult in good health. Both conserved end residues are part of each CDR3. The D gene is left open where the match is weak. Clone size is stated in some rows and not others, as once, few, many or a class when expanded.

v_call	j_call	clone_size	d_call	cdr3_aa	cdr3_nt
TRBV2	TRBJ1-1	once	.	CASSEDRMITEAFF	TGTGCCAGCAGTGAGGATAGAATGATCACTGAAGCTTTCTTT
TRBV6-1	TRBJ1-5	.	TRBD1	CASSEEVTGFQPQHF	TGTGCCAGCAGTGAAGAGGTGACAGGGTTTCAGCCCCAGCATTTT
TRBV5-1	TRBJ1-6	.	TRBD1	CASSLYGQGFRESYNSPLHF	TGCGCCAGCAGCTTGTACGGACAGGGATTCCGGGAATCCTATAATTCACCCCTCCACTTT
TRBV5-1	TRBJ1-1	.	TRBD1	CASSLGQGGYMNTEAFF	TGCGCCAGCAGCCTCGGACAGGGTGGGTACATGAACACTGAAGCTTTCTTT
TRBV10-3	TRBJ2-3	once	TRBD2	CATGTSGGAATDTQYF	TGTGCCACTGGGACTAGCGGGGGGGCGGCGACAGATACGCAGTATTTT
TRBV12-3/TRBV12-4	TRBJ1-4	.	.	CASRGRGGEKLFF	TGTGCCAGCAGAGGTAGGGGCGGCGAAAAACTGTTTTTT
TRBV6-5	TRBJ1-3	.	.	CASSYSVGQQVAIYF	TGTGCCAGCAGTTACTCGGTGGGACAACAAGTCGCCATATATTTT
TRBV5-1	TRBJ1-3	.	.	CASSRDLISGNTIYF	TGCGCCAGCAGCCGGGACTTAATCTCTGGAAACACCATATATTTT
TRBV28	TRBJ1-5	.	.	CASSPPGQPQHF	TGTGCCAGCAGTCCCCCCGGACAGCCCCAGCATTTT
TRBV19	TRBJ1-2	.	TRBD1	CASTPDRLNYGYTF	TGTGCCAGTACCCCGGACAGGCTGAACTATGGCTACACCTTC
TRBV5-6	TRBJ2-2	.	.	CASTRSGELFF	TGTGCCAGCACTCGTAGCGGGGAGCTGTTTTTT
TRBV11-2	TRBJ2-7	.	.	CASSPGVAHEQYF	TGTGCCAGCAGCCCGGGGGTAGCCCACGAGCAGTACTTC
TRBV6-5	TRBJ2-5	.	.	CASSSGPETQYF	TGTGCCAGCAGTTCTGGACCGGAGACCCAGTACTTC
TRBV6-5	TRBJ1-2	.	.	CASSFDRLGGYTF	TGTGCCAGCAGTTTCGACAGGCTGGGAGGCTACACCTTC
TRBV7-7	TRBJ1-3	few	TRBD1	CASSPGQGFHSGNTIYF	TGTGCCAGCAGCCCCGGACAGGGCTTTCACTCTGGAAACACCATATATTTT
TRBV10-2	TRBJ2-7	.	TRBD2	CASRPTRGGEQYF	TGCGCCAGCAGACCCACGCGGGGGGGCGAGCAGTACTTC
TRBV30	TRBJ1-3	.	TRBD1	CAWSVAQGQGRNTIYF	TGTGCCTGGAGTGTAGCCCAGGGACAGGGGCGAAACACCATATATTTT
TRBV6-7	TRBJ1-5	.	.	CASSWGGNQPQHF	TGTGCCAGCAGTTGGGGGGGCAATCAGCCCCAGCATTTT
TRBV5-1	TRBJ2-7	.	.	CASSFRAGTSVEQYF	TGCGCCAGCAGCTTTAGGGCAGGTACATCGGTCGAGCAGTACTTC
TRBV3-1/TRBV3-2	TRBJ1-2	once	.	CASSQSAASNYGYTF	TGTGCCAGCAGCCAATCGGCAGCCTCTAACTATGGCTACACCTTC
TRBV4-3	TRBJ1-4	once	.	CASSQESREKLFF	TGCGCCAGCAGCCAAGAAAGTCGGGAAAAACTGTTTTTT
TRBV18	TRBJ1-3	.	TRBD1	CASSFDRAGNTIYF	TGTGCCAGCTCATTCGACAGGGCTGGAAACACCATATATTTT
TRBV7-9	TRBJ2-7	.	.	CASSLEGQHSYEQYF	TGTGCCAGCAGCTTAGAAGGACAGCACTCCTACGAGCAGTACTTC
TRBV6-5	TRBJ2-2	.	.	CASNSGLLNTGELFF	TGTGCCAGCAACAGCGGCCTCCTGAACACCGGGGAGCTGTTTTTT
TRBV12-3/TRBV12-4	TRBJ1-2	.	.	CASSLRGNYGYTF	TGTGCCAGCAGTTTGAGAGGCAACTATGGCTACACCTTC
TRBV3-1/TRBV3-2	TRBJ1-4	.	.	CASSQGLLGPNEKLFF	TGTGCCAGCAGCCAAGGCCTCTTAGGGCCAAATGAAAAACTGTTTTTT
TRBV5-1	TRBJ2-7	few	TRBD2	CASSLGSGVIFF	TGCGCCAGCAGCTTGGGAAGCGGGGTGATTTTCTTC
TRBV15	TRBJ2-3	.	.	CATSRGGPSPDTDTQYF	TGTGCCACCAGCAGAGGGGGCCCCTCCCCGGACACAGATACGCAGTATTTT
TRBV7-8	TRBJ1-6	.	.	CASSLDRGGNSPLHF	TGTGCCAGCAGCTTAGATCGAGGCGGGAATTCACCCCTCCACTTT
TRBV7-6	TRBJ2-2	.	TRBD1	CASSPGQGAYGELFF	TGTGCCAGCAGCCCAGGACAGGGGGCGTACGGGGAGCTGTTTTTT
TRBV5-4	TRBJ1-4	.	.	CASSLEPETTEKLFF	TGTGCCAGCAGCTTGGAGCCCGAAACAACGGAAAAACTGTTTTTT
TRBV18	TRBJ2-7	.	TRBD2	CASSSGGGYEQYF	TGTGCCAGCTCCTCGGGAGGGGGGTACGAGCAGTACTTC
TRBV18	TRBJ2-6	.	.	CASSPGLTNVLTF	TGTGCCAGCTCACCAGGCCTGACCAACGTCCTGACTTTC
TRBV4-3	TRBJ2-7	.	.	CASSRDPIGHEQYF	TGCGCCAGCAGCCGGGACCCGATAGGGCACGAGCAGTACTTC
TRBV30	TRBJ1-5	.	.	CAWSVHRGNNQPQHF	TGTGCCTGGAGTGTACACAGAGGGAACAATCAGCCCCAGCATTTT
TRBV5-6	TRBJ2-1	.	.	CASSLGGRSSYNEQFF	TGTGCCAGCAGCTTGGGGGGCAGGAGCTCCTACAATGAGCAGTTCTTC
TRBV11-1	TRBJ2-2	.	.	CASSQLDSTGELFF	TGTGCCAGCAGCCAATTGGACTCCACCGGGGAGCTGTTTTTT
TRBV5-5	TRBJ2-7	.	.	CASSLGRQGKPEQYF	TGTGCCAGCAGCTTGGGGAGGCAGGGAAAGCCCGAGCAGTACTTC
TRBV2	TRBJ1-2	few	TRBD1	CASSEGLTRGRRNYGYTF	TGTGCCAGCAGTGAAGGTTTAACGAGGGGGCGAAGGAACTATGGCTACACCTTC
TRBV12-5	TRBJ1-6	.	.	CASVQYPVGGPENSPLHF	TGTGCTAGTGTCCAATACCCGGTCGGGGGGCCGGAGAATTCACCCCTCCACTTT
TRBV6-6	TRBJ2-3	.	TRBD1	CASSYSPGQGADTQYF	TGTGCCAGCAGTTACTCTCCGGGACAGGGGGCAGATACGCAGTATTTT
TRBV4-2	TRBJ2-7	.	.	CASSQDNSGHRTYEQYF	TGTGCCAGCAGCCAAGATAACTCGGGACACCGTACCTACGAGCAGTACTTC
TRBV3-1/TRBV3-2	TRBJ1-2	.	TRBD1	CASSRRQGARGTF	TGTGCCAGCAGCCGACGACAGGGGGCAAGGGGCACCTTC
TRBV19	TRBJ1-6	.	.	CASSTAGNSPLHF	TGTGCCAGTAGTACCGCGGGGAATTCACCCCTCCACTTT
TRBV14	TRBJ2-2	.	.	CASSHLPGLSNTGELFF	TGTGCCAGCAGCCACCTCCCGGGACTGAGTAACACCGGGGAGCTGTTTTTT
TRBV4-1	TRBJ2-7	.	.	CASSRFYSYEQYF	TGCGCCAGCAGCCGTTTTTACTCCTACGAGCAGTACTTC
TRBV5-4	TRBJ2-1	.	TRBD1	CASSAHRGSYNEQFF	TGTGCCAGCAGCGCCCACAGGGGCTCCTACAATGAGCAGTTCTTC
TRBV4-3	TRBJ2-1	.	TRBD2	CASSPAGGAEQFF	TGCGCCAGCAGCCCCGCGGGGGGTGCGGAGCAGTTCTTC
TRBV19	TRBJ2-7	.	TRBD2	CASRGLAGDTSYEQYF	TGTGCCAGTAGGGGACTAGCGGGGGATACCTCCTACGAGCAGTACTTC
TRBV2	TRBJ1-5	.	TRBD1	CASRLDRAFEPQHF	TGTGCCAGCAGACTGGACAGGGCGTTTGAGCCCCAGCATTTT
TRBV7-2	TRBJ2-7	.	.	CASSLRDREQYF	TGTGCCAGCAGCTTGAGAGATCGGGAGCAGTACTTC
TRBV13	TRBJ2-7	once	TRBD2	CASSWSSGVVSYEQYF	TGTGCCAGCAGCTGGTCTAGCGGGGTAGTATCCTACGAGCAGTACTTC
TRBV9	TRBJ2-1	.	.	CASSVSGTVAAYNEQFF	TGTGCCAGCAGCGTAAGTGGGACGGTAGCTGCCTACAATGAGCAGTTCTTC
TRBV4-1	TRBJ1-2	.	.	CASSQVGSYGYTF	TGCGCCAGCAGCCAAGTTGGGAGCTATGGCTACACCTTC
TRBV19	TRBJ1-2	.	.	CASSSLQENYGYTF	TGTGCCAGTAGTTCGTTACAGGAAAACTATGGCTACACCTTC